The entry that follows covers one TCR beta chain sequence. Selected positively for CCR7 and CD45RO-negative, naive CD8 cells excluded terminally differentiated effector memory CD45RA+ cells. The CDR3 is made up of 11 amino acids. The V and J ends lost 8 bases and 12 bases, in that order; junction bases with no gene match: 9. Germline CDR1 SNHLY, CDR2 FYNNEI. This record belongs to a study of shared clonotypes between healthy human individuals. The study ran the assay at deep level. Each PCR replicate from the sorted subsets contained about 200 ng DNA, which is 25,000 to 30,000 T cell genomes. Assay used: immunoSEQ multiplex PCR; TCRdb lists only in-frame clones, some missing. The table records approximately 1.9 million clones, about 94% of them present only once.

The sequence came from a young man in good health. Some clones in this sample may be carry-over from other donors' samples. The genes are TRBV2 and TRBJ2-7; 8 bases agree with TRBD2. Sequenced input: naive CD8+ T cells from PBMCs. This CDR3 is CASERGGDPYF. CDR3 coding DNA: TGTGCCAGCGAACGGGGGGGGGACCCGTACTTC.